The next 10 T cell receptor beta chains were all read from a single sample in a study of lymphopenia after photon versus proton radiotherapy. Method: immunoSEQ multiplex PCR; TCRdb's copy keeps in-frame clones and lacks some. The sample comprises about 40,000 clones, 86% of which are singletons, and over 9% rests with the top ten. The starting material was peripheral blood, obtained from a patient treated with proton-based radiotherapy. These receptor sequences come from a woman in her seventies with pancreatic cancer. Some clones in this sample may be carry-over from other donors' samples.

The rearrangement joins TRBV7-2 to TRBJ1-1, with D possibly TRBD1 on 5 matching bases. Germline V gene lookup returns CDR1 SGHTA and CDR2 FQGNSA. The CDR3 spans 13 residues. V dropped 10 bases and J dropped 0 bases, with 12 bases sitting between them. The CDR3 sequence is CATLRGMNTEAFF. In DNA form, the CDR3 reads TGTGCCACCCTAAGGGGCATGAACACTGAAGCTTTCTTT.

As to this clone: The junction does not match germline at one end; this may be a read error. The V gene is TRBV18, the J gene TRBJ2-1; D not resolved. CDR1 KGHSH and CDR2 LQKENI come from the germline V gene. This CDR3 has 14 residues. The CDR3 DNA follows: TGTGCCAGCTCACCAAATTTACAATCCAATGAGCAATTCTTC. This sequence encodes CASSPNLQSNEQFF.

The CDR3 DNA follows: TGTGCCAGCAGCTTCCGACCAACACAGGGTTACACCGGGGAGCTGTTTTTT. As protein: CASSFRPTQGYTGELFF. J is TRBJ2-2 and V is TRBV5-5; D is possibly TRBD1 (6 bases). This CDR3 contains 17 residues. CDR1 is SGHKS and CDR2 is YYEKEE in the germline V gene (reference sequence). Trimming took off 2 bases at V and 3 bases at J, with 17 bases between the two ends. The variable domain in full, with the rest retrieved from reference TRBV5-5 and TRBJ2-2, is DAGVTQSPTHLIKTRGQQVTLRCSPISGHKSVSWYQQVLGQGPQFIFQYYEKEERGRGNFPDRFSARQFPNYSSELNVNALLLGDSALYLCASSFRPTQGYTGELFFGEGSRLTVL.

V is TRBV7-2 and J is TRBJ1-1; the match to TRBD1 covers 7 bases. Losses at the gene ends were 6 bases for V and 3 bases for J; bases not matched to a gene: 7. This CDR3 has 14 amino acids. CDR1 is SGHTA and CDR2 is FQGNSA in the germline V gene. In nucleotides, the CDR3 is TGTGCCAGCAGACTAGACAGGGTTGACACTGAAGCTTTCTTT. Translating it yields CASRLDRVDTEAFF.

The V call is TRBV10-3, the J call TRBJ2-2, with unresolved D. V shed 4 bases and J shed 0 bases, with 9 bases lying between them. This CDR3 spans 15 amino acids. Germline V gene sequence: CDR1 ENHRY, CDR2 SYGVKD. DNA for the CDR3: TGTGCCATCAGTGGGGCTGAGACGAACACCGGGGAGCTGTTTTTT. The encoded protein is CAISGAETNTGELFF.

The rearrangement uses TRBV30 and TRBJ2-1, with D unclear. The CDR3 extends over 12 amino acids. V lost 2 bases and J 6 bases, leaving 8 bases between the germline ends. The germline gives CDR1 GTSNPN, CDR2 SVGIG (reference sequence). The CDR3 sequence: CAWSRALNEQFF. The CDR3 nucleotides read TGTGCCTGGAGTAGGGCCCTCAATGAGCAGTTCTTC.

V and J are TRBV4-3 and TRBJ2-3; weak D call: TRBD1 (5 bases). CDR1 is LGHNA and CDR2 is YSLEER in the germline V gene. The germline V and J ends were trimmed by 0 bases and 0 bases, with 13 bases remaining between them. The CDR3 consists of 17 residues. The CDR3 is CASSQEQDGPSTDTQYF. CDR3 bases: TGCGCCAGCAGCCAAGAACAGGACGGGCCTAGCACAGATACGCAGTATTTT.

This chain joins TRBV6-1 and TRBJ2-2; 9 bases are shared with TRBD1. This CDR3 region has 15 residues. Trimming at V came to 4 bases and at J to 4 bases, leaving 4 bases not matched to a gene. The germline gives CDR1 MNHNS, CDR2 SASEGT. CDR3 residues: CASSGDRVVTGELFF. DNA for the CDR3: TGTGCCAGCAGTGGGGACAGGGTAGTCACCGGGGAGCTGTTTTTT.

The gene calls are TRBV7-8 and TRBJ2-2; D may be TRBD2 (6 bases). CDR3 length equals 15 residues. V lost 1 base and J 6 bases, leaving 12 bases between the germline ends. Germline V gives CDR1 SGHVS, CDR2 FQNEAQ. This CDR3 reads CASSLGLGSAGELFF. The CDR3 nucleotides are TGTGCCAGCAGCTTAGGACTAGGTAGCGCCGGGGAGCTGTTTTTT.

The V call is TRBV18, the J call TRBJ1-1, with D possibly being TRBD1 (5 bases). V was trimmed by 3 bases and J by 6 bases, leaving 11 bases between them. Germline CDR1 and CDR2: KGHSH and LQKENI. The CDR3 extends over 13 amino acids. The CDR3 sequence is CASSPRREAEAFF. The CDR3, as DNA: TGTGCCAGCTCACCGCGCAGGGAGGCTGAAGCTTTCTTT.